This entry describes one TCR beta chain. The data originate from a study of blood T cell repertoires in COVID-19. Study summary: COVID-19 samples collected from the United States, Italy and Spain covered acute and convalescent phases. The analysed material was cDNA or gDNA that came from T cells, B-cell-depleted T cells, or PBMCs.

Per the study methods: Reference gene primer amplification gave nucleated cell count estimates. Profiled with immunoSEQ multiplex PCR; TCRdb holds only in-frame clones, not every one. V, J and clone size derive from that table, while D and trimming were established from the DNA sequence. The data contain around 200,000 clones, about 88% of them singletons. The CDR3 has 11 residues. V lost 6 bases, J lost 4 bases, and 5 bases lay in between. CDR1 is SNHLY, CDR2 FYNNEI, per germline. The receptor's source is a man in his forties or fifties with active or convalescent COVID-19. The genes are TRBV2 and TRBJ2-3; the D is unclear. Material: peripheral blood. The CDR3: CASRASDTQYF. The CDR3 nucleotides are TGTGCCAGCAGAGCTTCAGATACGCAGTATTTT.